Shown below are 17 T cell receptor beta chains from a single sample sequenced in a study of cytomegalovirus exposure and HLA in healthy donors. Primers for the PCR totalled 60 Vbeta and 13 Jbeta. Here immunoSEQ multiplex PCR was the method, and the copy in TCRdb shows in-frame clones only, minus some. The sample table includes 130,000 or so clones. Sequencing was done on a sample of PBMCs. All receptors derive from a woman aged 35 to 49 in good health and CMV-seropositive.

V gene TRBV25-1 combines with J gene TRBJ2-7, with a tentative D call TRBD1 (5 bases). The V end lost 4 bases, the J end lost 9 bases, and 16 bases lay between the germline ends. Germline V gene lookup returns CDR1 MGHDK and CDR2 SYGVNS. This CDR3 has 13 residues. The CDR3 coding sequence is TGTGCCAGCAGTGGGGGCGGATTCTCGGGGCAGTACTTC. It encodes CASSGGGFSGQYF.

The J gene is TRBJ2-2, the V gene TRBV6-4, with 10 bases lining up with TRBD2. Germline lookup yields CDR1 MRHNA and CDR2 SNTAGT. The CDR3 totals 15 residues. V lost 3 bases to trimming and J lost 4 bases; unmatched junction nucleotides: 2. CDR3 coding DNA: TGTGCCAGCAGTGAAGTAGCGGGAGGCACCGGGGAGCTGTTTTTT. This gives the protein CASSEVAGGTGELFF.

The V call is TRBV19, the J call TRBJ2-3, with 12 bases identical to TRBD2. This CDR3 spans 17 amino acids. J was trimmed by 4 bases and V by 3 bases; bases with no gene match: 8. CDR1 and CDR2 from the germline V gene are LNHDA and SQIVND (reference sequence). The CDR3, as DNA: TGTGCCAGTAGTATTAAAGAAGGACTAGCGGGATCAGATACGCAGTATTTT. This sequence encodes CASSIKEGLAGSDTQYF.

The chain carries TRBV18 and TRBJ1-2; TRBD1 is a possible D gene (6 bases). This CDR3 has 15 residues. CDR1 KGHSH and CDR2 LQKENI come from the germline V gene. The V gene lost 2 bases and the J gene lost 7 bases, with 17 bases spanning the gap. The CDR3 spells CASSPKELGASGYTF. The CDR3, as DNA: TGTGCCAGCTCACCAAAGGAACTGGGGGCAAGTGGCTACACCTTC.

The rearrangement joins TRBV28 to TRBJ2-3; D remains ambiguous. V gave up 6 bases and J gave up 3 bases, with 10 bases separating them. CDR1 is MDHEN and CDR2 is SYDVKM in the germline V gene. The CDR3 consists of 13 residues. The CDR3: CASSLPGTDTQYF. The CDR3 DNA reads TGTGCCAGCAGCCTGCCCGGGACAGATACGCAGTATTTT.

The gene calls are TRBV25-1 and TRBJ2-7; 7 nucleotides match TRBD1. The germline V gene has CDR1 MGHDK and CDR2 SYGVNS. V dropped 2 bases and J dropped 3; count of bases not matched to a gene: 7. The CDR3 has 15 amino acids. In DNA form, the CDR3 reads TGTGCCAGCAGTGAAAGGATGACAGGGTACTACGAGCAGTACTTC. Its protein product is CASSERMTGYYEQYF.

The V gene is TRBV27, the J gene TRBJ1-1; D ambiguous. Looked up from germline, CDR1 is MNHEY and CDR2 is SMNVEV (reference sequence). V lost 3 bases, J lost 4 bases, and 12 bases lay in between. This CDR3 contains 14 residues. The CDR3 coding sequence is TGTGCCAGCAGTTTGGCGGCCCTGACCACTGAAGCTTTCTTT. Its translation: CASSLAALTTEAFF.

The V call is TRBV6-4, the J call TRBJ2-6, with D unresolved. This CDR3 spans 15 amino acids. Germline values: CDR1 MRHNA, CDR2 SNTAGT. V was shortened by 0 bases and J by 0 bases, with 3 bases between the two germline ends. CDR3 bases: TGTGCCAGCAGTGACTCTAGCTCTGGGGCCAACGTCCTGACTTTC. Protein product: CASSDSSSGANVLTF.

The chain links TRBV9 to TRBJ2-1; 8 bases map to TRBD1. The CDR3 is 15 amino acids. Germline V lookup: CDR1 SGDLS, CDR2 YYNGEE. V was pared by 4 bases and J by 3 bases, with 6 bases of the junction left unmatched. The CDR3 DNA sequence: TGTGCCAGCAGCCCCCAGGGGGCTGGCTACAATGAGCAGTTCTTC. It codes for CASSPQGAGYNEQFF.

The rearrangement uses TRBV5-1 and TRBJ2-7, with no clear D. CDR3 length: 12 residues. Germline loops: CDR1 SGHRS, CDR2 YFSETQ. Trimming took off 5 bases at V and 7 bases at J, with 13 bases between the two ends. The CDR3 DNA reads TGCGCCAGCAGTGGATCCCTGGAGGAGCAGTACTTC. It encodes CASSGSLEEQYF.

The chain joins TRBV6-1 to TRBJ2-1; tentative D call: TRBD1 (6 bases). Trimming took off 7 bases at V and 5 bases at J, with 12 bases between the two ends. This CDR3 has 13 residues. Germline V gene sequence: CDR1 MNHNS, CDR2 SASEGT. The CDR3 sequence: CASTLDRHNEQFF. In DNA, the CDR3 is TGTGCCAGCACCCTGGACAGACACAATGAGCAGTTCTTC.

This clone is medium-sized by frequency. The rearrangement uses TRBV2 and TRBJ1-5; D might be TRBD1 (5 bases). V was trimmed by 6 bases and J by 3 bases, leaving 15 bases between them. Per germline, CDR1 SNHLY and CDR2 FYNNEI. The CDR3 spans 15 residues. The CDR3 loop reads CASRLSTDLNQPQHF. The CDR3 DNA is TGTGCCAGCAGATTATCGACAGATCTCAATCAGCCCCAGCATTTT.

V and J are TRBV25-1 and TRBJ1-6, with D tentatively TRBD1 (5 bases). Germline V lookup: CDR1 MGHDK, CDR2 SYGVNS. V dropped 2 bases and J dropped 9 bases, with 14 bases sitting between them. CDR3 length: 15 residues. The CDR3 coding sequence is TGTGCCAGCAGTGAACAATCAGGGAGGGGTTCACCCCTCCACTTT. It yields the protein CASSEQSGRGSPLHF.

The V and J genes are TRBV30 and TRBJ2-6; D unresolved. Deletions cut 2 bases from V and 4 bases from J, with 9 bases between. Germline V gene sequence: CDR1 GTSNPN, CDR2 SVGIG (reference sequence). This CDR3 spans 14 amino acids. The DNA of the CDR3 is TGTGCCTGGAGTCGTGGCCTCGGGGCCAACGTCCTGACTTTC. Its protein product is CAWSRGLGANVLTF.

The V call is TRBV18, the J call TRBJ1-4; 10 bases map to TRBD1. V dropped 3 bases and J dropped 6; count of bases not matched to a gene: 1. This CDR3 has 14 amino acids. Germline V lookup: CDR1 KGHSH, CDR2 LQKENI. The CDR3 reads CASSPGTGDEKLFF. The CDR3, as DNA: TGTGCCAGCTCACCGGGGACAGGGGATGAAAAACTGTTTTTT.

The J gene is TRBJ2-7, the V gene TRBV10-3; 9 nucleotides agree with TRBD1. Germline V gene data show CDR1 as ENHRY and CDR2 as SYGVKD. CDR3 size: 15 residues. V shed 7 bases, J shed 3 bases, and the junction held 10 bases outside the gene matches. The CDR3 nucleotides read TGTGCCATCACCCCTACAGGGGGCCTCCTCTACGAGCAGTACTTC. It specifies CAITPTGGLLYEQYF.

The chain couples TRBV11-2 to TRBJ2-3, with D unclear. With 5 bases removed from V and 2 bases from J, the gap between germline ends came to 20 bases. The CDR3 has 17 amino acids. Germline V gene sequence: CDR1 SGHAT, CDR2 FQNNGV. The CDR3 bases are TGTGCCAGCAGCCCCTCGGCGGTAGGTCCCCACACAGATACGCAGTATTTT. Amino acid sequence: CASSPSAVGPHTDTQYF. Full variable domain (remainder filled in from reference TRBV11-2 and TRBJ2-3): EAGVAQSPRYKIIEKRQSVAFWCNPISGHATLYWYQQILGQGPKLLIQFQNNGVVDDSQLPKDRFSAERLKGVDSTLKIQPAKLEDSAVYLCASSPSAVGPHTDTQYFGPGTRLTVL.